The text below deals with one TCR beta chain. The antigen is unknown. These data come from a study of human T cells and chemical hapten exposure. Across the whole study: Researchers reported sensitizing a 2 cm by 2 cm upper inner arm skin site with 2% DPC. Study-level results: Patch test scores rose with PT1 expanded TCR counts, a positive correlation.

Germline CDR1 and CDR2: SGHRS and YFSETQ. Trimming at V came to 7 bases and at J to 6 bases, leaving 6 bases not matched to a gene. The CDR3 sequence is 14 residues long. Described time point: patch test 1, 2 weeks after DPC sensitization. This sample's treatment: therapeutic diphenylcyclopropenone sensitization with weekly scalp DPC. Unique molecular identifiers were attached to individual cDNA molecules within the library. In the authors' workflow: With a range of roughly 23,224 to 690,600, the median per sample was around 97,000 TCRs. Via MiXCR, TCRdb re-called the RACE reads, giving one row per CDR3 protein. The V and J calls and clone size are TCRdb's, not the authors'. Seen here are 180,000 or so distinct CDR3 sequences, 20% to 25% observed once, and the top ten hold less than 7%.

The TCR sequence derives from a woman between 50 and 59 years old with alopecia areata. Some clones in this sample may be carry-over from other donors' samples. The chain carries TRBV5-1 and TRBJ1-6; 8 positions match TRBD1. Material: whole blood, obtained in connection with sensitization to the hapten diphenylcyclopropenone (DPC). The CDR3 DNA reads TGCGCCAGCCGGACAGGGCCAATTAATTCACCCCTCCACTTT. Its translation is CASRTGPINSPLHF.